The entry that follows covers one T cell receptor beta chain sequence. The sample contains more than one DNA sequence encoding this CDR3. The sample is drawn from a study of cytotoxic CD8 clonotypes in ibrutinib-treated CLL. Libraries were prepared by immunoSEQ multiplex PCR; TCRdb keeps only in-frame clonotypes and omits some of them. There are roughly 150,000 clones in the sample; approximately 80% occur only once, and under 5.5% lies in the top ten. The CDR3 has 12 amino acids. V shed 3 bases and J shed 5 bases, with 5 bases lying between them. Germline CDR1 reads MNHEY; CDR2 reads SVGAGI. V gene TRBV6-5 combines with J gene TRBJ2-1, with D hard to call. The sequencing used PBMCs, collected after 24 months of ibrutinib treatment. The origin of this receptor is a human donor with chronic lymphocytic leukemia. CDR3 residues: CASSYGDNEQFF. In nucleotides, the CDR3 is TGTGCCAGCAGTTATGGAGACAATGAGCAGTTCTTC.